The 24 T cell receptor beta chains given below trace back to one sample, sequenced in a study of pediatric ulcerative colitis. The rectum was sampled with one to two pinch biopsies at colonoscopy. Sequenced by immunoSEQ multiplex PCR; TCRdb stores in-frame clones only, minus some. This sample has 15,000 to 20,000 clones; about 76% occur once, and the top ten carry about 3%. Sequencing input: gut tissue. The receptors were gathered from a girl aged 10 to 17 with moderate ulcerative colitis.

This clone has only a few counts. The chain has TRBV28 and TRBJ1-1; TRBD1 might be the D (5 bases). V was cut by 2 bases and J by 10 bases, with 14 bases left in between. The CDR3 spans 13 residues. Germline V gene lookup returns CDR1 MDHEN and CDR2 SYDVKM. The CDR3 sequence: CASSLAGTGGAFF. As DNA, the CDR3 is TGTGCCAGCAGTTTAGCAGGGACGGGGGGAGCTTTCTTT.

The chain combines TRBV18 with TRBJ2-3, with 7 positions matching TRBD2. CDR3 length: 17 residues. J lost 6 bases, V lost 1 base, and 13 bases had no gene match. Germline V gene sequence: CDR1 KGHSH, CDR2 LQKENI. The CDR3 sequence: CASSPRVLRGRSDTQYF. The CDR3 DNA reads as TGTGCCAGCTCACCACGAGTGCTTCGCGGGAGATCCGATACGCAGTATTTT. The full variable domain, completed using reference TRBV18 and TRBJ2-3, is NAGVMQNPRHLVRRRGQEARLRCSPMKGHSHVYWYRQLPEEGLKFMVYLQKENIIDESGMPKERFSAEFPKEGPSILRIQQVVRGDSAAYFCASSPRVLRGRSDTQYFGPGTRLTVL.

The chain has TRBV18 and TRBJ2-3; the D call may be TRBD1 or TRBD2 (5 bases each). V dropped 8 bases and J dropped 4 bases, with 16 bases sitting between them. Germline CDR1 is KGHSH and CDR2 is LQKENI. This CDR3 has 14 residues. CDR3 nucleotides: TGTGCCAGCGCGGACACGCCGGGGCCAGATACGCAGTATTTT. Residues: CASADTPGPDTQYF.

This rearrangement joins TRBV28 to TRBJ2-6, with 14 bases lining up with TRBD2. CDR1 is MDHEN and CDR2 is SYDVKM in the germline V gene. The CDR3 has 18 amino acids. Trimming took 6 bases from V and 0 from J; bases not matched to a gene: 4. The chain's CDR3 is CASSRGLAGVSGANVLTF. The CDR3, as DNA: TGTGCCAGCAGCCGGGGACTAGCGGGAGTCTCTGGGGCCAACGTCCTGACTTTC.

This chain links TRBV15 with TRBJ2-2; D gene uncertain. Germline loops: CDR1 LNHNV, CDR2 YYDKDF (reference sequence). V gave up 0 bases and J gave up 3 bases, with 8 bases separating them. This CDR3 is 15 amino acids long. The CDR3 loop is CATSRDRLYTGELFF. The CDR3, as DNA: TGTGCCACCAGCAGAGACCGGCTCTACACCGGGGAGCTGTTTTTT.

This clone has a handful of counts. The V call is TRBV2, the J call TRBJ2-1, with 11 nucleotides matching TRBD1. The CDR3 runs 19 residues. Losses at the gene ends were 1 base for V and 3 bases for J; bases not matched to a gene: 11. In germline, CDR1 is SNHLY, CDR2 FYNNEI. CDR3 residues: CASSEVGQGVAGFYNEQFF. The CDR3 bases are TGTGCCAGCAGTGAAGTGGGACAGGGGGTAGCGGGATTCTACAATGAGCAGTTCTTC.

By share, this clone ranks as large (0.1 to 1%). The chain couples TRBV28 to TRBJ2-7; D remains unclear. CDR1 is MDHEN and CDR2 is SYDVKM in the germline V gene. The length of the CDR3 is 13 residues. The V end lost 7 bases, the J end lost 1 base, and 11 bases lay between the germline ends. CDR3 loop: CASNADRSYEQYF. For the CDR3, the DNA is TGTGCCAGCAACGCAGACCGATCCTACGAGCAGTACTTC.

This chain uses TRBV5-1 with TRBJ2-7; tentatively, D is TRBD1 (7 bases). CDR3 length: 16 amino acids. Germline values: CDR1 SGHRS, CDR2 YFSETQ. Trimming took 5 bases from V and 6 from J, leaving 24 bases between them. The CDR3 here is CASRISGGGLTAEQYF. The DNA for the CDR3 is TGCGCCAGCAGAATTTCAGGGGGAGGACTAACAGCCGAGCAGTACTTC.

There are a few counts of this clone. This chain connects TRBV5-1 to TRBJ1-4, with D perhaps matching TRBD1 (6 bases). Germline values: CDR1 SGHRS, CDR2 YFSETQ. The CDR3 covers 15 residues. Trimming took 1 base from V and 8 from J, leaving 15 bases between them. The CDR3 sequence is CASSLNGGPGEKLFF. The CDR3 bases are TGCGCCAGCAGCTTGAATGGGGGGCCCGGGGAAAAACTGTTTTTT.

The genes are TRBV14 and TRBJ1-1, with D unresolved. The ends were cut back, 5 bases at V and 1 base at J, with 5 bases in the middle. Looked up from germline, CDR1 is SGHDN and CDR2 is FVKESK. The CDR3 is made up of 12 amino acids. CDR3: CASSGGNTEAFF. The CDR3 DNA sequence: TGTGCCAGCAGCGGTGGGAACACTGAAGCTTTCTTT.

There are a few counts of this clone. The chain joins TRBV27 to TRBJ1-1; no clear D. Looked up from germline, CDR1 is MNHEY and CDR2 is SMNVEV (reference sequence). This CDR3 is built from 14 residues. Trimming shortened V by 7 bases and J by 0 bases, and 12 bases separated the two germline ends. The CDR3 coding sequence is TGTGCCAGCAAATTGGGCGGCGTGAACACTGAAGCTTTCTTT. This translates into CASKLGGVNTEAFF.

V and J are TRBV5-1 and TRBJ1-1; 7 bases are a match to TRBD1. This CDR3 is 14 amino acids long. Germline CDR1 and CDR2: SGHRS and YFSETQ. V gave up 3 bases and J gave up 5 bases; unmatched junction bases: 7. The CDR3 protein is CASSSQTGRTEAFF. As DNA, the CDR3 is TGCGCCAGCAGCTCCCAGACAGGGAGAACTGAAGCTTTCTTT.

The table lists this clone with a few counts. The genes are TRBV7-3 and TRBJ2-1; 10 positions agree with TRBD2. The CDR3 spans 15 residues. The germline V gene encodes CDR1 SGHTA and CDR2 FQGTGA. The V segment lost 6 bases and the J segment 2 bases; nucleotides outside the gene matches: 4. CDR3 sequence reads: CASSILAGAYNEQFF. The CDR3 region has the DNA TGTGCCAGCAGTATCCTAGCGGGAGCCTACAATGAGCAGTTCTTC.

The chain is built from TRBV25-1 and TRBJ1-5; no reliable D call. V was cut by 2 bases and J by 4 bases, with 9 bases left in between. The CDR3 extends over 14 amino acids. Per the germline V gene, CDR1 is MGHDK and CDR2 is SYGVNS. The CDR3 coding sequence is TGTGCCAGCAGTGAAAGGGAGTGGAATCAGCCCCAGCATTTT. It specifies CASSEREWNQPQHF.

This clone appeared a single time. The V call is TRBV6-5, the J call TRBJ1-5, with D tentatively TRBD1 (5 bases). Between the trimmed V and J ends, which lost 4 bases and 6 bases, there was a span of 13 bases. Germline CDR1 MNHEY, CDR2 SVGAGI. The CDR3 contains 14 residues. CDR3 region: CASSFQGGGQPQHF. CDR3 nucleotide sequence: TGTGCCAGCAGTTTCCAGGGCGGAGGTCAGCCCCAGCATTTT.

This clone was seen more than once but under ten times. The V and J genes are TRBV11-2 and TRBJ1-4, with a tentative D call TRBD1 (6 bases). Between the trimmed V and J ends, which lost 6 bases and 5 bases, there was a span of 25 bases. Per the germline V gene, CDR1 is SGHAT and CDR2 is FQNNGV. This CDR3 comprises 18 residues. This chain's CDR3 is CASRQGRGALQINEKLFF. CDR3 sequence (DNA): TGTGCCAGCAGACAAGGACGGGGGGCCCTCCAGATCAATGAAAAACTGTTTTTT.

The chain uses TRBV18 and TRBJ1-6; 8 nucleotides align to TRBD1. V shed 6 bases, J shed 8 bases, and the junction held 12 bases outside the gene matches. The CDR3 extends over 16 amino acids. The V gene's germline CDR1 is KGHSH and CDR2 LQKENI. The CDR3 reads CASSRTGPGEYSPLHF. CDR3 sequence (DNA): TGTGCCAGCTCGAGGACAGGGCCCGGGGAATATTCACCCCTCCACTTT.

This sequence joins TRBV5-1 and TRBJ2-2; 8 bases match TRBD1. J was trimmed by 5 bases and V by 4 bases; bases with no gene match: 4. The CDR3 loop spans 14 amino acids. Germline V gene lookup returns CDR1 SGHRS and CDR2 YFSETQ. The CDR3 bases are TGCGCCAGCAGCCGAGGACAGGGAACCGGGGAGCTGTTTTTT. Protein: CASSRGQGTGELFF.

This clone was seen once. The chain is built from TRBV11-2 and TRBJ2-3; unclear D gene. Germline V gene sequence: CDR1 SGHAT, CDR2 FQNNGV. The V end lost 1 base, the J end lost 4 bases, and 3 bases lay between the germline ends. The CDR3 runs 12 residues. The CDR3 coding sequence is TGTGCCAGCAGCTTAGTACCAGATACGCAGTATTTT. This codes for CASSLVPDTQYF. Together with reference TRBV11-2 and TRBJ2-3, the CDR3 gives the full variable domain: EAGVAQSPRYKIIEKRQSVAFWCNPISGHATLYWYQQILGQGPKLLIQFQNNGVVDDSQLPKDRFSAERLKGVDSTLKIQPAKLEDSAVYLCASSLVPDTQYFGPGTRLTVL.

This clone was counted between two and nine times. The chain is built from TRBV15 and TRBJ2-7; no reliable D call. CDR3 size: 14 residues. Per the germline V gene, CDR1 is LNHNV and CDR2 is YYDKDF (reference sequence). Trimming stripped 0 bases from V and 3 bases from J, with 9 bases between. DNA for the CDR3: TGTGCCACCAGCAGAGAGCACTTGGGCTACGAGCAGTACTTC. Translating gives CATSREHLGYEQYF. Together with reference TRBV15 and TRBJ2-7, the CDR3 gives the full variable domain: DAMVIQNPRYQVTQFGKPVTLSCSQTLNHNVMYWYQQKSSQAPKLLFHYYDKDFNNEADTPDNFQSRRPNTSFCFLDIRSPGLGDTAMYLCATSREHLGYEQYFGPGTRLTVT.

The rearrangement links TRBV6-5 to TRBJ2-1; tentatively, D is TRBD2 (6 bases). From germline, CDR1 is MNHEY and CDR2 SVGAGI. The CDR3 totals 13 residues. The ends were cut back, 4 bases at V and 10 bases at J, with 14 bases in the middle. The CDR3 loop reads CASSWDSLKEQFF. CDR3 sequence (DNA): TGTGCCAGCAGTTGGGACTCCCTCAAGGAGCAGTTCTTC.

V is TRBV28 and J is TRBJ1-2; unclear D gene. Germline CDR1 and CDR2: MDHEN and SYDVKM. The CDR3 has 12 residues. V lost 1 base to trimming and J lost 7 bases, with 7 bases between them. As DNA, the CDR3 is TGTGCCAGCAGTTTATTTCTCTTTGGCTACACCTTC. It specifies CASSLFLFGYTF.

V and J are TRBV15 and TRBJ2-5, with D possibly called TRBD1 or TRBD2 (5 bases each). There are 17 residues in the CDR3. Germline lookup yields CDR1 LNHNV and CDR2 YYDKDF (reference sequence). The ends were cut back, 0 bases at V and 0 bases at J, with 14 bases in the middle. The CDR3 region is CATSREPGRTYQETQYF. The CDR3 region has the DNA TGTGCCACCAGCAGAGAGCCGGGACGGACCTACCAAGAGACCCAGTACTTC. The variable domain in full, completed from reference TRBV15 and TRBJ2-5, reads DAMVIQNPRYQVTQFGKPVTLSCSQTLNHNVMYWYQQKSSQAPKLLFHYYDKDFNNEADTPDNFQSRRPNTSFCFLDIRSPGLGDTAMYLCATSREPGRTYQETQYFGPGTRLLVL.

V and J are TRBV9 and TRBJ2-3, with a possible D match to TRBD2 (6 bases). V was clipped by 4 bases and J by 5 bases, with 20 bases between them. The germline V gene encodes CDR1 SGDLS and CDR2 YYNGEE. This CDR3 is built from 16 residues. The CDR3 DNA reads TGTGCCAGCAGCCTCCGTCCGGGACTTACGGGAGATACGCAGTATTTT. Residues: CASSLRPGLTGDTQYF. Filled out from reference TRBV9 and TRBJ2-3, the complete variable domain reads DSGVTQTPKHLITATGQRVTLRCSPRSGDLSVYWYQQSLDQGLQFLIQYYNGEERAKGNILERFSAQQFPDLHSELNLSSLELGDSALYFCASSLRPGLTGDTQYFGPGTRLTVL.